One sample yielded the 30 T cell receptor beta chains listed below, sequenced in a study of CD8 T cells in ankylosing spondylitis. In TCRdb, the 5' RACE reads were re-called with MiXCR into one record per CDR3 protein. Of some 250,000 distinct CDR3 sequences listed, 20% to 30% are singletons. Sequences were obtained from blood, either unsorted or a sorted T cell fraction (not recorded which). These receptors all come from a male donor with ankylosing spondylitis or in good health (not recorded which).

The chain couples TRBV10-3 to TRBJ2-1; D unresolved. There are 13 residues in the CDR3. The V end lost 0 bases, the J end lost 10 bases, and 10 bases lay between the germline ends. In germline, CDR1 is ENHRY, CDR2 SYGVKD. CDR3: CAISESPSWEQFF. DNA of the CDR3: TGTGCCATCAGTGAGTCACCTTCATGGGAGCAGTTCTTC.

The chain links TRBV10-3 to TRBJ1-1; D is unresolved. Germline V gene sequence: CDR1 ENHRY, CDR2 SYGVKD. The CDR3 spans 12 residues. V lost 2 bases, J lost 8 bases, and 9 bases lay in between. This chain's CDR3 is CAISEEGSEAFF. CDR3 nucleotides: TGTGCCATCAGTGAGGAGGGAAGCGAAGCTTTCTTT.

The chain couples TRBV10-1 to TRBJ2-1; 7 bases agree with TRBD1. The germline V gene has CDR1 WNHNN and CDR2 SYGVQD (reference sequence). The J segment lost 9 bases and the V segment lost 3 bases, leaving 5 bases of the junction unmatched. CDR3 length: 13 residues. As DNA, the CDR3 is TGCGCCAGCAGTGACGGAAGGGGGCTTGAGCAGTTCTTC. It codes for CASSDGRGLEQFF.

This chain uses TRBV20-1 with TRBJ2-3; no firm D call. The CDR3 contains 14 residues. Germline V gene data show CDR1 as DFQATT and CDR2 as SNEGSKA (reference sequence). V was trimmed by 3 bases and J by 2 bases, leaving 12 bases between them. CDR3 region: CSASWRRTTDTQYF. DNA for the CDR3: TGCAGTGCTAGCTGGCGTAGAACCACAGATACGCAGTATTTT.

This chain links TRBV6-1 with TRBJ2-2; perhaps TRBD1 as D (6 bases). Germline CDR1 MNHNS, CDR2 SASEGT. This CDR3 contains 13 residues. Trimming shortened V by 8 bases and J by 9 bases, and 16 bases separated the two germline ends. The CDR3 DNA is TGTGCCAGCCGGGCAGGGGTTTCCCGGGAGCTGTTTTTT. Protein product: CASRAGVSRELFF.

The chain is built from TRBV12-3 or TRBV12-4 and TRBJ2-3; D is ambiguous. Trimming stripped 1 base from V and 3 bases from J, with 8 bases between. This CDR3 contains 14 residues. The CDR3 sequence is CASSLDLGTDTQYF. The DNA for the CDR3 is TGTGCCAGCAGTTTAGACCTAGGAACAGATACGCAGTATTTT.

The V gene is TRBV25-1, the J gene TRBJ2-5; D may be TRBD1 or TRBD2 (5 bases each). The V gene lost 6 bases and the J gene lost 5 bases, with 13 bases spanning the gap. The CDR3 is 13 amino acids. Germline V gene data show CDR1 as MGHDK and CDR2 as SYGVNS. CDR3 loop: CASSRDHRETQYF. DNA of the CDR3: TGTGCCAGCAGCCGGGACCACCGGGAGACCCAGTACTTC.

There are a few counts of this clonotype. The chain joins TRBV7-8 to TRBJ2-5; 7 bases agree with TRBD1. The CDR3 is 14 residues long. Germline lookup yields CDR1 SGHVS and CDR2 FQNEAQ. V was clipped by 4 bases and J by 5 bases; unmatched bases: 7. CDR3 protein: CASSSAGRGETQYF. CDR3 sequence (DNA): TGTGCCAGCAGCTCCGCCGGCAGGGGGGAGACCCAGTACTTC.

This clonotype has ten or more counts. This rearrangement joins TRBV20-1 to TRBJ2-1, with TRBD1 matching over 7 bases. CDR3 size: 12 residues. V was clipped by 6 bases and J by 4 bases; unmatched bases: 3. Germline V lookup: CDR1 DFQATT, CDR2 SNEGSKA (reference sequence). In DNA form, the CDR3 reads TGCAGTGCAAGACAGGGTTACAATGAGCAGTTCTTC. Protein sequence: CSARQGYNEQFF.

This clonotype was seen at least ten times. The chain recombines TRBV5-1 with TRBJ1-4; D unclear. V was pared by 1 base and J by 5 bases, with 18 bases between. CDR1 and CDR2 (germline): SGHRS, YFSETQ. CDR3 length equals 17 residues. CDR3: CASSLNRPDRGNEKLFF. The CDR3 nucleotides are TGCGCCAGCAGCTTGAATCGCCCGGACCGGGGAAATGAAAAACTGTTTTTT.

This clonotype was seen many times. The chain employs TRBV6-5 and TRBJ2-2, with 7 positions matching TRBD1. CDR1 and CDR2 from the germline V gene are MNHEY and SVGAGI. This CDR3 contains 17 residues. V was pared by 2 bases and J by 1 base, with 7 bases of the junction left unmatched. CDR3 sequence: CASSYRMGQKNTGELFF. The CDR3 DNA follows: TGTGCCAGCAGTTACCGAATGGGACAGAAGAACACCGGGGAGCTGTTTTTT.

In its sample, this clonotype was seen a few times. The V and J genes are TRBV6-2 or TRBV6-3 and TRBJ2-3; D possibly corresponds to TRBD2 (6 bases). This CDR3 spans 14 amino acids. The V end was cut by 3 bases, the J end by 5 bases, with 12 bases between. Germline CDR1 reads MNHEY; CDR2 reads SVGEGT. The CDR3, as DNA: TGTGCCAGCAGTTATCGGGGGAGGAGAGATACGCAGTATTTT. The encoded protein is CASSYRGRRDTQYF.

The rearrangement links TRBV20-1 to TRBJ2-7, with 9 positions matching TRBD1. V dropped 6 bases and J dropped 6; count of bases not matched to a gene: 9. Germline V gives CDR1 DFQATT, CDR2 SNEGSKA (reference sequence). The CDR3 is made up of 13 amino acids. The CDR3 DNA follows: TGCAGTGCCACGGGACAGGGACTGCTCGAGCAGTACTTC. It codes for CSATGQGLLEQYF.

V gene TRBV20-1 combines with J gene TRBJ1-2; possibly TRBD1 for D (6 bases). The CDR3 has 14 amino acids. CDR1 DFQATT and CDR2 SNEGSKA come from the germline V gene (reference sequence). The V gene lost 1 base and the J gene lost 7 bases, with 16 bases spanning the gap. The CDR3 nucleotides are TGCAGTGCTAGAGGTGTCGGGGGGCGTGGTGGCTACACCTTC. Protein product: CSARGVGGRGGYTF.

This clonotype was seen only a few times. V usage is TRBV29-1 and J usage is TRBJ1-4; D gene uncertain. The CDR3 runs to 13 residues. CDR1 is SQVTM and CDR2 is ANQGSEA in the germline V gene. V was cut by 5 bases and J by 0 bases, with 7 bases left in between. The CDR3 coding sequence is TGCAGCGTTCGCCCTGCAACTAATGAAAAACTGTTTTTT. Protein sequence: CSVRPATNEKLFF.

This clonotype showed up many times. The chain couples TRBV20-1 to TRBJ1-5; D gene unclear. CDR3 size: 12 residues. Trimming removed 2 bases at V and 1 base at J, with 3 bases between. The germline V gene has CDR1 DFQATT and CDR2 SNEGSKA (reference sequence). The CDR3 protein is CSARRSNQPQHF. Here the CDR3 DNA reads TGCAGTGCTAGACGCAGCAATCAGCCCCAGCATTTT.

This clonotype was detected only a few times. The V gene is TRBV4-2, the J gene TRBJ2-7; 10 bases fit TRBD2. Germline V gene lookup returns CDR1 LGHNA and CDR2 YNFKEQ. This CDR3 is 17 amino acids long. V was pared by 0 bases and J by 2 bases, with 7 bases of the junction left unmatched. The CDR3 DNA is TGTGCCAGCAGCCAAGAAGTACTAGCGGGGAGAACCTACGAGCAGTACTTC. It codes for CASSQEVLAGRTYEQYF.

This clonotype occurred a few times. The chain links TRBV6-2 or TRBV6-3 to TRBJ2-7; either TRBD1 or TRBD2 may fit D (5 bases each). V was cut by 6 bases and J by 2 bases, with 14 bases left in between. This CDR3 contains 14 residues. CDR1 is MNHEY, CDR2 SVGEGT, per germline. In DNA form, the CDR3 reads TGTGCCAGCAGCTCGGGACGCATCACCTACGAGCAGTACTTC. It is translated as CASSSGRITYEQYF.

The chain combines TRBV18 with TRBJ1-3; D is undetermined. The CDR3 has 16 amino acids. Trimming shortened V by 0 bases and J by 0 bases, and 9 bases separated the two germline ends. Germline CDR1 is KGHSH and CDR2 is LQKENI. The CDR3 spells CASSPPGLRSGNTIYF. For the CDR3, the DNA is TGTGCCAGCTCACCACCCGGTCTCCGCTCTGGAAACACCATATATTTT.

The chain has TRBV29-1 and TRBJ1-5; D is unclear. CDR1 and CDR2 (germline): SQVTM, ANQGSEA. The CDR3 is made up of 13 amino acids. The V end was cut by 6 bases, the J end by 2 bases, with 11 bases between. CDR3 nucleotide sequence: TGCAGCGTGACCCCCGGCGGCAATCAGCCCCAGCATTTT. Translation: CSVTPGGNQPQHF.

This chain joins TRBV12-3 or TRBV12-4 and TRBJ2-1; D gene ambiguous. This CDR3 is 14 amino acids long. V was shortened by 6 bases and J by 0 bases, with 9 bases between the two germline ends. This CDR3 is CASSRMSSYNEQFF. In DNA form, the CDR3 reads TGTGCCAGCAGCAGGATGAGCTCCTACAATGAGCAGTTCTTC.

This clonotype was seen a few times. CDR3 amino acids: CASSRTGRANYGYTF. Written as DNA, the CDR3 is TGTGCCAGCAGCCGAACAGGACGAGCTAACTATGGCTACACCTTC. The chain recombines TRBV3-1 with TRBJ1-2, with D possibly matching TRBD1 (5 bases). CDR3 length equals 15 residues. The V end lost 4 bases, the J end lost 0 bases, and 12 bases lay between the germline ends. Germline CDR1 LGHDT, CDR2 YNNKEL (reference sequence).

The chain has TRBV12-3 or TRBV12-4 and TRBJ2-7; TRBD1 matches 10 bases. The CDR3 totals 15 residues. V lost 5 bases to trimming and J lost 5 bases; unmatched junction nucleotides: 9. CDR3 sequence: CASSDRDRGSHEQYF. The CDR3 nucleotides read TGTGCCAGCAGTGACCGGGACAGGGGTTCCCACGAGCAGTACTTC.

This clonotype was detected ten times or more. A junction boundary mismatches the germline segment, possibly from a read error. The genes are TRBV12-3 or TRBV12-4 and TRBJ2-3; tentatively, D is TRBD2 (7 bases). This CDR3 is built from 12 residues. CDR3 DNA: TGTGCCAGCAGTTTAGAGGGGGGGCCCGAGCATTTT. Its protein product is CASSLEGGPEHF.

This sequence joins TRBV6-1 and TRBJ2-3, with D uncertain. Trimming removed 6 bases from V and 6 bases from J, with 16 bases in between. The CDR3 contains 14 residues. Germline CDR1 is MNHNS and CDR2 is SASEGT. DNA of the CDR3: TGTGCCAGCAGCCAAACGTCGCCTGCCGATACGCAGTATTTT. Its protein is CASSQTSPADTQYF.

This clonotype was observed a single time. The chain uses TRBV5-1 and TRBJ2-6, with unresolved D. V was trimmed by 2 bases and J by 1 base, leaving 10 bases between them. The CDR3 extends over 16 amino acids. Per the germline V gene, CDR1 is SGHRS and CDR2 is YFSETQ. The CDR3 bases are TGCGCCAGCAGCTTCAGCCTGGGTTCTGGGGCCAACGTCCTGACTTTC. Protein: CASSFSLGSGANVLTF.

In this sample, this clonotype turned up many times. The chain combines TRBV12-3 or TRBV12-4 with TRBJ2-1; D not resolved. The CDR3 covers 13 residues. With 6 bases removed from V and 0 bases from J, the gap between germline ends came to 6 bases. In nucleotides, the CDR3 is TGTGCCAGCAGGACCAGCTCCTACAATGAGCAGTTCTTC. Encoded protein: CASRTSSYNEQFF.

This clonotype was detected a few times. The chain joins TRBV10-3 to TRBJ2-2; D remains ambiguous. V was shortened by 5 bases and J by 2 bases, with 3 bases between the two germline ends. Germline lookup yields CDR1 ENHRY and CDR2 SYGVKD. The CDR3 loop spans 12 amino acids. As DNA, the CDR3 is TGTGCCATCAGTAGTAACACCGGGGAGCTGTTTTTT. Its protein is CAISSNTGELFF.

This clonotype has a count of ten or more. The rearrangement joins TRBV24-1 to TRBJ2-3; 8 positions agree with TRBD1. This CDR3 comprises 13 residues. The germline V gene has CDR1 KGHDR and CDR2 SFDVKD. V lost 8 bases, J lost 5 bases, and 5 bases stayed unmatched. The CDR3 here is CATTGQGGDTQYF. The CDR3 nucleotides read TGTGCCACCACAGGACAGGGAGGAGATACGCAGTATTTT.

The V gene is TRBV12-3 or TRBV12-4, the J gene TRBJ2-7; either TRBD1 or TRBD2 may supply D (5 bases each). The CDR3 sequence is 15 residues long. The germline V and J ends were trimmed by 3 bases and 5 bases, with 17 bases remaining between them. CDR3 residues: CASSLEAGPWDEQYF. Here the CDR3 DNA reads TGTGCCAGCAGTTTGGAGGCAGGGCCATGGGACGAGCAGTACTTC.